This paragraph reports one T cell receptor beta chain. Its antigen is as yet unknown. Separate from the roughly 630-subject first cohort was the 120-subject validation cohort, to which the donors belonged. The sample comes from a study of cytomegalovirus exposure and HLA in healthy donors. Turning to the study itself: A later analysis reported the same platform for the approximately 110 validation repertoires and the roughly 700 first-cohort repertoires.

Here immunoSEQ multiplex PCR was the method, and the copy in TCRdb shows in-frame clones only, minus some. Among around 230,000 clones, around 88% were seen once, and the ten largest hold around 1.3%. V shed 0 bases, J shed 2 bases, and the junction held 9 bases outside the gene matches. This CDR3 is built from 18 residues. CDR1 is SGHRS, CDR2 YFSETQ, per germline. Points from the study as a whole: According to reports, the classifier identified cytomegalovirus status with high specificity and sensitivity. Under in vitro conditions, a few CMV-associated chains were confirmed as specific for CMV antigens.

V and J are TRBV5-1 and TRBJ2-7; TRBD2 matches at 12 bases. This clonotype was sampled from a woman in her thirties in good health and CMV-seropositive. Sequencing input: PBMCs. As DNA, the CDR3 is TGCGCCAGCAGCTTGGACGCTAGCGGGAGGGCCTTGCCCTACGAGCAGTACTTC. It encodes CASSLDASGRALPYEQYF.